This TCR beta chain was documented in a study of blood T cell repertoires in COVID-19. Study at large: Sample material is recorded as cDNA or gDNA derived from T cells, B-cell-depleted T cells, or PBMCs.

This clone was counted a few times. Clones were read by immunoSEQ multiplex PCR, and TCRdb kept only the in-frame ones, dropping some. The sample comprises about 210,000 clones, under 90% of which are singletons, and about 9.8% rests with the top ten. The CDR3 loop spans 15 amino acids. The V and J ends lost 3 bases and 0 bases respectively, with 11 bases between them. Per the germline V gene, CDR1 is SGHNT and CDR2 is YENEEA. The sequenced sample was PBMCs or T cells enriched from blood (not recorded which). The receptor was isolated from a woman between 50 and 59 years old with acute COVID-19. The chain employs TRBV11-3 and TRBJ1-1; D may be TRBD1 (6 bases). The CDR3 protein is CASSFGQPMNTEAFF. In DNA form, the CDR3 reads TGTGCCAGCAGCTTCGGACAGCCCATGAACACTGAAGCTTTCTTT.